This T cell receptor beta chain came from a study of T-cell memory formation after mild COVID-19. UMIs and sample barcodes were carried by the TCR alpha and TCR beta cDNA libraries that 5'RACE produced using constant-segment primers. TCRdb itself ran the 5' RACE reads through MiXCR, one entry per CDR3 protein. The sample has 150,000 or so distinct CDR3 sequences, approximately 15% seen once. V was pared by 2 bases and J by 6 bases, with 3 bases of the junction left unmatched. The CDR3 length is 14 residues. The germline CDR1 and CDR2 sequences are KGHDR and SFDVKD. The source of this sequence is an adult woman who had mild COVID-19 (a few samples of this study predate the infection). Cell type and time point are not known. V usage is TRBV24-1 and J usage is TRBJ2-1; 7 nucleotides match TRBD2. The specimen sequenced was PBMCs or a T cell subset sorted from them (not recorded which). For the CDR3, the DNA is TGTGCCACCAGTGATTCCCGGACTAGCAATGAGCAGTTCTTC. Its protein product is CATSDSRTSNEQFF.